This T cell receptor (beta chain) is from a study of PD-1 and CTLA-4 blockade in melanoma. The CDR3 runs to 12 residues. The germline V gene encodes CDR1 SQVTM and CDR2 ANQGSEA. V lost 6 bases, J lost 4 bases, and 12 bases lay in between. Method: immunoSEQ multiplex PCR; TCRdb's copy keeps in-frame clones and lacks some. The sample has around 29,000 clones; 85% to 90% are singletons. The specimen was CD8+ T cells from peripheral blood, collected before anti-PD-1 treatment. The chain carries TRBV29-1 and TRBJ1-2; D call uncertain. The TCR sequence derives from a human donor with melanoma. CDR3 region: CSVDRESYGYTF. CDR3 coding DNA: TGCAGCGTGGATAGGGAGTCCTATGGCTACACCTTC.